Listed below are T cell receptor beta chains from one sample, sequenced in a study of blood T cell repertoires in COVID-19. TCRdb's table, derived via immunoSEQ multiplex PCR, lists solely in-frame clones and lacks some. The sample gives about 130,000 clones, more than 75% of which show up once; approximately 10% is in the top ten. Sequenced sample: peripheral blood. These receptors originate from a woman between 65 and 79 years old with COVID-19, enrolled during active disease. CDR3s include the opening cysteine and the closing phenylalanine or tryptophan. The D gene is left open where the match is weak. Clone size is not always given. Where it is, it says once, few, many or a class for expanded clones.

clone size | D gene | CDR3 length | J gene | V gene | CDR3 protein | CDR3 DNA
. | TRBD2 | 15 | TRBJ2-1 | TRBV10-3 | CAIRKSGGAIYEQFF | TGTGCCATCAGGAAAAGCGGGGGGGCCATATATGAGCAGTTCTTC
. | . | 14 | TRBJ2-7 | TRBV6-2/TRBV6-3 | CASSYEIAYYEQYF | TGTGCCAGCAGTTACGAGATAGCCTACTACGAGCAGTACTTC
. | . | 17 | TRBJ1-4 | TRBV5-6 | CASSSLFRGPSNEKLFF | TGTGCCAGCAGCTCCCTGTTCAGGGGACCTAGTAATGAAAAACTGTTTTTT
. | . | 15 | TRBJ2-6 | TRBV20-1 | CSASRSAAGANVLTF | TGCAGTGCTAGTAGGTCGGCGGCTGGGGCCAACGTCCTGACTTTC
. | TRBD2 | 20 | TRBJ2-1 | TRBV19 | CASSRPTGTSGHGSYNEQFF | TGTGCCAGTAGCCGACCAACCGGGACTAGCGGCCACGGATCCTACAATGAGCAGTTCTTC
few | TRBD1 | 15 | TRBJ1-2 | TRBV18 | CASSPGQGPNYGYTF | TGTGCCAGCTCACCAGGACAGGGGCCCAACTATGGCTACACCTTC
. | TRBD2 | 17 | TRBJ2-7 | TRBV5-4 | CASSLAGGGPRSYEQYF | TGTGCCAGCAGCCTGGCGGGAGGGGGGCCTCGCTCCTACGAGCAGTACTTC
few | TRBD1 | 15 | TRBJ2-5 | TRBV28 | CASTSMRTGEETQYF | TGTGCCAGCACCTCGATGAGGACAGGGGAAGAGACCCAGTACTTC
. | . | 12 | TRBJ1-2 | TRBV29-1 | CSVVQANYGYTF | TGCAGCGTTGTCCAGGCGAACTATGGCTACACCTTC
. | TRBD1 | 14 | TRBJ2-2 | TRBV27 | CASRRTGSTGELFF | TGTGCCAGCCGTAGGACAGGGTCCACCGGGGAGCTGTTTTTT
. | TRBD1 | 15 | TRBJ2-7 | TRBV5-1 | CASSPRTGEGYEQYF | TGCGCCAGCAGCCCAAGGACAGGGGAGGGGTACGAGCAGTACTTC
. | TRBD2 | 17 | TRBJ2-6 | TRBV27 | CASRWRGGYSGANVLTF | TGTGCCAGCAGGTGGCGGGGGGGCTACTCTGGGGCCAACGTCCTGACTTTC
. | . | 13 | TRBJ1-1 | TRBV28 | CASSLDRAAEAFF | TGTGCCAGCAGCCTAGATCGTGCAGCTGAAGCTTTCTTT
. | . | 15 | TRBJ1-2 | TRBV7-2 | CASSTNRFSGGSYTF | TGTGCCAGCAGCACAAACCGGTTCTCTGGAGGGTCCTACACCTTC
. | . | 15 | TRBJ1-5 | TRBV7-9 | CASSVASGDNQPQHF | TGTGCCAGCAGCGTGGCGTCCGGGGACAATCAGCCCCAGCATTTT
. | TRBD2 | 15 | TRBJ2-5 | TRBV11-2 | CASSPKGLPQETQYF | TGTGCCAGCAGCCCCAAGGGACTACCACAAGAGACCCAGTACTTC
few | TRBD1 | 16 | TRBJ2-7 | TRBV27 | CASSGYGDRGLLEQYF | TGTGCCAGCAGTGGTTATGGGGACAGGGGTTTGTTGGAGCAGTACTTC
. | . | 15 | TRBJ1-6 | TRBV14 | CASSSLQGNNSPLHF | TGTGCCAGCAGCTCCCTACAGGGCAATAATTCACCCCTCCACTTT
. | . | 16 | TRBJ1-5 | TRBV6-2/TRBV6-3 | CASSYSTYSNNQPQHF | TGTGCCAGCAGTTACTCGACCTACAGCAACAATCAGCCCCAGCATTTT
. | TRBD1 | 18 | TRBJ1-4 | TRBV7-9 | CASSDPGTGNLGYEKLFF | TGTGCCAGCAGCGATCCCGGGACAGGGAACCTTGGTTATGAAAAACTGTTTTTT